The 16 T cell receptor beta chains in this list originate from one sample, sequenced in a study of CD8 T cells in ankylosing spondylitis. Broader study findings: Ankylosing spondylitis blood seemed to carry a telltale TCR beta motif made of about 8 highly homologous variants.

Their cognate antigens are unknown. MiXCR, run by TCRdb on the 5' RACE reads, gives a single entry per CDR3 protein. The data contain some 330,000 distinct CDR3 sequences, around 8% of them seen just once; the ten biggest clones take up more than 12%. Sequencing input: blood, either unsorted or a sorted T cell fraction (not recorded which). These receptors were obtained from a male donor with ankylosing spondylitis.

This clonotype was picked up many times. The chain employs TRBV29-1 and TRBJ1-1; D call uncertain. Germline assignment: CDR1 SQVTM and CDR2 ANQGSEA. The CDR3 loop spans 10 amino acids. Trimming took off 4 bases at V and 9 bases at J, with 9 bases between the two ends. The CDR3 DNA follows: TGCAGCGTTGTCGGAATCCAAGCTTTCTTT. It encodes CSVVGIQAFF.

There are a few counts of this clonotype. This chain uses TRBV24-1 with TRBJ2-1; D perhaps matches TRBD1 (7 bases). Between the trimmed V and J ends, which lost 2 bases and 2 bases, there was a span of 18 bases. Germline V lookup: CDR1 KGHDR, CDR2 SFDVKD. CDR3 length equals 18 residues. The CDR3 DNA reads as TGTGCCACCAGTGATTCCGGGGTTGGAGGGGGCACCTACAATGAGCAGTTCTTC. Its translation is CATSDSGVGGGTYNEQFF.

This clonotype turned up a few times. V and J are TRBV4-1 and TRBJ2-2, with 9 bases matching TRBD1. The CDR3 consists of 15 residues. V shed 4 bases and J 1 base; nucleotides not matched to a gene: 1. Germline CDR1 reads MGHRA; CDR2 reads YSYEKL. The CDR3 region is CASSPTGGNTGELFF. The CDR3 coding sequence is TGCGCCAGCAGCCCGACAGGGGGGAACACCGGGGAGCTGTTTTTT.

The chain joins TRBV2 to TRBJ2-2; TRBD2 agrees at 9 bases. Germline V lookup: CDR1 SNHLY, CDR2 FYNNEI. CDR3 length: 16 residues. The V segment lost 6 bases and the J segment 7 bases; nucleotides outside the gene matches: 12. The CDR3 sequence is CASSLISGSSGGELFF. In DNA, the CDR3 is TGTGCCAGCAGCCTTATTAGCGGGAGTTCGGGCGGGGAGCTGTTTTTT.

This clonotype has a handful of counts. This chain links TRBV5-6 with TRBJ2-7; no clear D gene. The germline V gene has CDR1 SGHDT and CDR2 YYEEEE. The CDR3 consists of 15 residues. The ends were cut back, 4 bases at V and 1 base at J, with 15 bases in the middle. CDR3 DNA sequence: TGTGCCAGCAGCCACGGACCGGACCGATCCTACGAGCAGTACTTC. Its protein is CASSHGPDRSYEQYF.

This clonotype has more than one count but fewer than ten. This chain connects TRBV20-1 to TRBJ2-7; tentatively, D is TRBD2 (5 bases). Per germline, CDR1 DFQATT and CDR2 SNEGSKA (reference sequence). This CDR3 region has 14 residues. V dropped 0 bases and J dropped 3 bases, with 12 bases sitting between them. The CDR3 region is CSARDADGIYEQYF. Written as DNA, the CDR3 is TGCAGTGCTAGAGATGCAGACGGGATCTACGAGCAGTACTTC.

CDR3 nucleotides: TGTGCCACCAGTGATCCCCTCCGGACAGGGGACGAGACCCAGTACTTC. This sequence encodes CATSDPLRTGDETQYF. V and J are TRBV24-1 and TRBJ2-5, with 9 nucleotides matching TRBD1. This CDR3 is built from 16 residues. Germline loops: CDR1 KGHDR, CDR2 SFDVKD. The V gene end was trimmed by 3 bases and the J gene end by 5 bases; junction bases not matched to a gene: 9.

This clonotype came up many times. This sequence joins TRBV5-1 and TRBJ2-2, with 9 bases matching TRBD1. The CDR3 runs 15 residues. Germline trimming cut 4 bases from V and 5 bases from J; bases unmatched to any gene: 6. Looked up from germline, CDR1 is SGHRS and CDR2 is YFSETQ. CDR3 protein: CASSGQGFGTGELFF. The CDR3 region has the DNA TGCGCCAGCAGCGGACAGGGGTTTGGGACCGGGGAGCTGTTTTTT.

The chain links TRBV9 to TRBJ1-2; D is possibly TRBD1 (5 bases). V lost 3 bases to trimming and J lost 3 bases, with 15 bases between them. The length of the CDR3 is 15 residues. Germline CDR1 reads SGDLS; CDR2 reads YYNGEE. Here the CDR3 reads CASSAGTRSDYGYTF. As DNA, the CDR3 is TGTGCCAGCAGCGCCGGGACGCGTTCGGACTATGGCTACACCTTC.

The V and J genes are TRBV25-1 and TRBJ2-1; TRBD2 matches at 9 bases. Germline CDR1 and CDR2: MGHDK and SYGVNS. V dropped 6 bases and J dropped 6; count of bases not matched to a gene: 12. CDR3 size: 16 residues. The CDR3 spells CASSVAGGPVGNEQFF. CDR3 in DNA: TGTGCCAGCAGCGTTGCGGGAGGGCCGGTGGGCAATGAGCAGTTCTTC.

This clonotype was counted a few times. This rearrangement joins TRBV28 to TRBJ1-6; the D is unclear. The V gene lost 3 bases and the J gene lost 9 bases, with 15 bases spanning the gap. This CDR3 has 15 amino acids. Germline CDR1 and CDR2: MDHEN and SYDVKM. CDR3 sequence (DNA): TGTGCCAGCAGTTTCCCAAGGTCTAACGGTTCACCCCTCCACTTT. It codes for CASSFPRSNGSPLHF.

This rearrangement joins TRBV28 to TRBJ2-6, with D possibly being TRBD2 (6 bases). The CDR3 length is 15 residues. Germline V lookup: CDR1 MDHEN, CDR2 SYDVKM. The V end was cut by 11 bases, the J end by 4 bases, with 18 bases between. The CDR3 protein is CAASGLNAGANVLTF. The CDR3, as DNA: TGTGCCGCCTCGGGACTCAACGCGGGGGCCAACGTCCTGACTTTC.

This clonotype was counted only a few times. The rearrangement joins TRBV7-8 to TRBJ1-1; D is uncertain. With 5 bases removed from V and 0 bases from J, the gap between germline ends came to 13 bases. CDR3 length: 15 amino acids. Germline V gives CDR1 SGHVS, CDR2 FQNEAQ. The CDR3, as DNA: TGTGCCAGCAGCCCCATCGGACGGATGAACACTGAAGCTTTCTTT. Translation: CASSPIGRMNTEAFF.

This clonotype was counted a few times. The chain has TRBV7-8 and TRBJ2-2, with D maybe TRBD1 (5 bases). Trimming removed 3 bases from V and 0 bases from J, with 14 bases in between. From germline, CDR1 is SGHVS and CDR2 FQNEAQ. CDR3 length equals 17 residues. The CDR3 here is CASSFLSGLTNTGELFF. As DNA, the CDR3 is TGTGCCAGCAGCTTCTTGTCAGGGCTTACGAACACCGGGGAGCTGTTTTTT.

The rearrangement links TRBV19 to TRBJ1-1; tentative D call: TRBD1 (5 bases). From germline, CDR1 is LNHDA and CDR2 SQIVND (reference sequence). This CDR3 contains 13 residues. V was cut by 3 bases and J by 1 base, with 6 bases left in between. The CDR3 sequence is CASSIQGNTEAFF. The CDR3 DNA follows: TGTGCCAGTAGTATTCAGGGGAACACTGAAGCTTTCTTT.

The genes are TRBV15 and TRBJ1-4, with D perhaps TRBD1 (5 bases). This CDR3 is built from 17 residues. The germline V gene encodes CDR1 LNHNV and CDR2 YYDKDF (reference sequence). V was clipped by 3 bases and J by 5 bases, with 19 bases between them. In nucleotides, the CDR3 is TGTGCCACCAGCAGCCGATCTGGGGGGGGTCGGAATGAAAAACTGTTTTTT. Its translation is CATSSRSGGGRNEKLFF.